This record concerns one TCR beta chain sequence. Its antigen is not known. These data originate in a study of CXCR3-negative and CXCR3-positive naive CD8 T cells. General observations from the study: For memory CD8+ cells diversity was much lower, but both naive subsets had comparably high diversity. More hydrophobic TRB CDR3s occurred in CXCR3-positive than in CXCR3-negative naive cells.

cDNA libraries for TRB were generated by 5' RACE incorporating UMI labels. TCRdb reprocessed the 5' RACE reads; each CDR3 protein has one entry and no DNA is given. The sample's table shows over 70,000 distinct CDR3 sequences. The material sequenced was naive CXCR3+ CD8+ T cells from blood. Subset denoted: CD45RO-CCR7+CD27+CD95- naive CD8+ T cells expressing CXCR3 (TNR3+). The TCR originated in a human donor in good health. Some clones in this sample may be carry-over from other donors' samples.

This CDR3 reads CASSLPSRGPEAFF. This chain connects TRBV7-9 to TRBJ1-1; TCRdb's D call, TRBD1, is unchecked because there is no DNA. This CDR3 spans 14 amino acids. The V gene's germline CDR1 is SEHNR and CDR2 FQNEAQ (reference sequence).